This TCR beta chain is drawn from a study of blood T cell repertoires in COVID-19. Study background: From T cells, B-cell-depleted T cells, or PBMCs came the material, which was cDNA or gDNA.

In the study's own analysis: Reference gene primer amplification in the assay estimated nucleated cell counts. Profiled with immunoSEQ multiplex PCR; TCRdb holds only in-frame clones, not every one. V, J and clone size are those of that table, while D and trimming were read from the DNA. The sample consists of roughly 150,000 clones, around 80% of them appearing once. CDR3 length equals 15 residues. The sample consisted of peripheral blood. The V gene is TRBV21-1, the J gene TRBJ2-6; no check of the table's D call, TRBD1, against the DNA was made. TRBV21-1 is a listed pseudogene. The clonotype originates from a man aged 60-69 years with acute or convalescent COVID-19. The DNA of the CDR3 is TGTGCCAGCCGACAGGGGGCAACTGGGGCCAACGTCCTGACTTTC. Translated: CASRQGATGANVLTF.